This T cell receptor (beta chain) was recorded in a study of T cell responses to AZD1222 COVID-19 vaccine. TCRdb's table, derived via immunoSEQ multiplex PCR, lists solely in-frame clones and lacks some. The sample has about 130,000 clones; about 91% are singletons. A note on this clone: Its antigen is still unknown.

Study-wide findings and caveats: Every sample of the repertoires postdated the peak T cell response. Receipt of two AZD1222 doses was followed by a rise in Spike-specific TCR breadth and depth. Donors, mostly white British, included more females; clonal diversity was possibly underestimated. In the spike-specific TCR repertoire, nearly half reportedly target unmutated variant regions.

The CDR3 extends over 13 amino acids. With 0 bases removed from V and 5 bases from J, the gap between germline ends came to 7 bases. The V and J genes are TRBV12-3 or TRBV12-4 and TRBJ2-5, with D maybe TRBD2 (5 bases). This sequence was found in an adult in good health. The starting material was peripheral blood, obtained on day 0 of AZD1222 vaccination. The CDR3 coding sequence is TGTGCCAGCAGTTTAGCGGGAGTGGAGACCCAGTACTTC. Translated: CASSLAGVETQYF.